This T cell receptor (beta chain) was recovered during a study of response to subunit inactivated influenza vaccine. Study-wide results and caveats: Few new T cells, the authors suggested, are recruited by each seasonal influenza vaccination.

TCRdb independently ran MiXCR on the RT-PCR reads; one entry per CDR3 protein. The repertoire holds around 580,000 distinct CDR3 sequences, with around 15% as singletons. On this clonotype itself: Its antigen is still unknown.

Germline V gene data show CDR1 as LNHNV and CDR2 as YYDKDF (reference sequence). V lost 6 bases to trimming and J lost 3 bases, with 16 bases between them. CDR3 length equals 15 residues. V usage is TRBV15 and J usage is TRBJ2-3; possible D gene TRBD1, 6 bases. The sequence derives from a man aged 50 or older who received an inactivated influenza vaccine. Here the sequenced sample was PBMCs from blood, taken approximately 12 days after vaccination. CDR3 sequence (DNA): TGTGCCACCAGGATGACAGGTTTGAGGACAGATACGCAGTATTTT. This sequence encodes CATRMTGLRTDTQYF.